The sequence of this TCR beta chain was determined in a study of blood T cell repertoires in COVID-19. Study at large: Donors in the United States, Italy and Spain gave samples during acute or convalescent COVID-19. From T cells, B-cell-depleted T cells, or PBMCs came the material, which was cDNA or gDNA.

CDR3 length: 14 residues. How the authors handled the data: Amplifying reference gene primers gave estimates of nucleated cell counts. Produced via immunoSEQ multiplex PCR; TCRdb's table is partial and in-frame only. That table supplies the V and J calls and clone size; D and trimming were determined from the DNA. The sample has 200,000 to 300,000 clones, about 83% seen once; the top ten hold roughly 5%. The source material was peripheral blood. V gene TRBV21-1 combines with J gene TRBJ1-3; the table's TRBD1 call for D was not verified on the DNA. TRBV21-1 is recorded as a pseudogene. The receptor's source is a human donor in a cohort sampled during active COVID-19. CDR3 DNA sequence: TGTGCCAGCAGCCCCGGGGACACCGCCAACACCATATATTTT. Residues: CASSPGDTANTIYF.